What follows are 6 T cell receptor beta chains derived from one specimen sequenced in a study of blood T cell repertoires in COVID-19. Repertoires were generated with immunoSEQ multiplex PCR, while TCRdb's copy carries only in-frame clones and drops some. The repertoire holds tens of thousands of clones, with around three quarters as singletons. The sample was peripheral blood. Source of these receptors: a human donor in a cohort sampled during active COVID-19.

J is TRBJ2-3 and V is TRBV14, with 7 bases that match TRBD1. The V segment lost 6 bases and the J segment 3 bases; nucleotides outside the gene matches: 9. Germline loops: CDR1 SGHDN, CDR2 FVKESK. The CDR3 sequence is 15 residues long. The CDR3 DNA follows: TGTGCCAGCAGGGACGACAGGGATGTAACAGATACGCAGTATTTT. Protein sequence: CASRDDRDVTDTQYF.

The chain has TRBV6-4 and TRBJ2-1, with D maybe TRBD2 (6 bases). Germline V gene lookup returns CDR1 MRHNA and CDR2 SNTAGT. Trimming left V 5 bases short and J 6 bases short, with 17 bases between. The CDR3 is 15 residues long. The CDR3 bases are TGTGCCAGCAGTCCCGACAGCGGGTCAAGCAATGAGCAGTTCTTC. Its translation is CASSPDSGSSNEQFF.

Only a few counts were recorded for this clone. J is TRBJ1-6 and V is TRBV4-1, with D perhaps matching TRBD1 (6 bases). The CDR3 has 15 amino acids. V was shortened by 0 bases and J by 7 bases, with 10 bases between the two germline ends. From germline, CDR1 is MGHRA and CDR2 YSYEKL. The CDR3 spells CASSQDRGANSPLHF. CDR3 nucleotides: TGCGCCAGCAGCCAAGATCGGGGGGCAAATTCACCCCTCCACTTT.

The rearrangement links TRBV4-1 to TRBJ1-1, with no clear D. CDR1 is MGHRA, CDR2 YSYEKL, per germline. This CDR3 spans 16 amino acids. Trimming took 1 base from V and 5 from J, leaving 17 bases between them. The CDR3 is CASSQGLSVGSTEAFF. The CDR3 DNA follows: TGCGCCAGCAGCCAAGGACTATCGGTGGGAAGTACTGAAGCTTTCTTT.

The V and J genes are TRBV28 and TRBJ1-4; 7 positions agree with TRBD1. CDR1 and CDR2 (germline): MDHEN, SYDVKM. The CDR3 consists of 14 residues. With 5 bases clipped from V and 4 bases from J, the junction kept 4 bases outside the gene matches. The CDR3 is CASSQQGVNEKLFF. The CDR3 region has the DNA TGTGCCAGCAGTCAGCAGGGGGTTAATGAAAAACTGTTTTTT. Looking up the rest from reference TRBV28 and TRBJ1-4 gives the full variable domain: DVKVTQSSRYLVKRTGEKVFLECVQDMDHENMFWYRQDPGLGLRLIYFSYDVKMKEKGDIPEGYSVSREKKERFSLILESASTNQTSMYLCASSQQGVNEKLFFGSGTQLSVL.

The V call is TRBV28, the J call TRBJ1-1, with D tentatively TRBD1 (6 bases). The CDR3 has 15 residues. V was shortened by 5 bases and J by 5 bases, with 18 bases between the two germline ends. Germline V CDR1 and CDR2: MDHEN, SYDVKM. The CDR3 coding sequence is TGTGCCAGCAGTCCCAGGAAACAGGGTTCGACTGAAGCTTTCTTT. This codes for CASSPRKQGSTEAFF.